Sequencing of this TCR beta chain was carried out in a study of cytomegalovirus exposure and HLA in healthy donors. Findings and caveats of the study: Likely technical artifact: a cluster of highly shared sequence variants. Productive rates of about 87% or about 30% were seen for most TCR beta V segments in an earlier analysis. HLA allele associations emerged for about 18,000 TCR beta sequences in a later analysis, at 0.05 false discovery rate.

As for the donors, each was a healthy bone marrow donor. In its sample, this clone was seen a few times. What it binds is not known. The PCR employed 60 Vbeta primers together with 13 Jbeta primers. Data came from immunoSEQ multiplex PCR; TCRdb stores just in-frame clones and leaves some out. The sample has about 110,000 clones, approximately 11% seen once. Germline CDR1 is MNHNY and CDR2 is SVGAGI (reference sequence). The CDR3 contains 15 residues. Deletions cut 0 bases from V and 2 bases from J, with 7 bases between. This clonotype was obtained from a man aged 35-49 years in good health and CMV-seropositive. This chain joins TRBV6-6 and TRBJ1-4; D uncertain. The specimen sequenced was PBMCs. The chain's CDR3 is CASSYSGETNEKLFF. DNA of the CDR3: TGTGCCAGCAGTTACTCTGGAGAGACTAATGAAAAACTGTTTTTT.